This T cell receptor (beta chain) was found in a study of cytomegalovirus exposure and HLA in healthy donors. Turning to the study itself: Drawn from HLA-typed donors, 80 million to 100 million unique TCRs were held in an early data release.

Regarding the study as a whole: An observed cluster of highly shared sequence variants was recorded as a likely sequencing artifact. Most of the TCR beta V segments (in an earlier analysis) were productive either about 87% or about 30% of the time.

The CDR3 is made up of 13 amino acids. Germline lookup yields CDR1 MDHEN and CDR2 SYDVKM. V was trimmed by 5 bases and J by 3 bases, leaving 5 bases between them. The PCR employed 60 Vbeta primers together with 13 Jbeta primers. TCRdb keeps only in-frame clones here, not all; method: immunoSEQ multiplex PCR. The data show 150,000 or so clones, 84% seen once. Healthy bone marrow donors supplied every sample. As regards this clone: The antigen is not known.

V usage is TRBV28 and J usage is TRBJ2-6; D gene unclear. This TCR was recovered from a man younger than 45 in good health and CMV-seronegative. Sequencing used PBMCs. The CDR3 spells CASSPIGANVLTF. In DNA, the CDR3 is TGTGCCAGCAGTCCAATTGGGGCCAACGTCCTGACTTTC.